This TCR beta chain is drawn from a study of T cell responses to AZD1222 COVID-19 vaccine. Whole-study results and caveats: Repertoire collection took place solely once the T cell response had peaked.

For this clone: Its target is not known.

Clones were read by immunoSEQ multiplex PCR, and TCRdb kept only the in-frame ones, dropping some. The sample has roughly 190,000 clones, about 89% seen once. The CDR3 has 15 residues. With 1 base clipped from V and 0 bases from J, the junction kept 1 base outside the gene matches. Germline loops: CDR1 LGHNA, CDR2 YNFKEQ. The sequencing here drew on peripheral blood, taken 28 days after the second AZD1222 dose. This clonotype originated in an adult who received the AZD1222 COVID-19 vaccine. V usage is TRBV4-2 and J usage is TRBJ2-7; 9 bases agree with TRBD2. CDR3 nucleotides: TGTGCCAGCAGCCAAGGACTAGCGGCCTCCTACGAGCAGTACTTC. Translation gives CASSQGLAASYEQYF.